A single sample gave rise to the 8 T cell receptor beta chains below, sequenced in a study of shared clonotypes between healthy human individuals. Positive CCR7 selection of CD45RO-negative cells yielded the naive CD8 cells, and terminally differentiated effector memory CD45RA+ cells were excluded. The protocol was immunoSEQ multiplex PCR, while the TCRdb copy is restricted to in-frame clones and leaves out a portion. The data hold around 2.1 million clones, with about 93% observed a single time. Input material: naive CD8+ T cells from PBMCs. Every receptor here comes from a man in his late teens or twenties in good health. Some clones in this sample may be carry-over from other donors' samples.

The chain links TRBV5-4 to TRBJ1-5, with D unclear. The CDR3 is made up of 13 amino acids. Germline V gives CDR1 SGHNT, CDR2 YYREEE (reference sequence). The germline V and J ends were trimmed by 1 base and 12 bases, with 14 bases remaining between them. In nucleotides, the CDR3 is TGTGCCAGCAGCTTGTACGGGGAGATTCACCAGCATTTT. It encodes CASSLYGEIHQHF. The full variable domain, rest sourced from reference TRBV5-4 and TRBJ1-5, is ETGVTQSPTHLIKTRGQQVTLRCSSQSGHNTVSWYQQALGQGPQFIFQYYREEENGRGNFPPRFSGLQFPNYSSELNVNALELDDSALYLCASSLYGEIHQHFGDGTRLSIL.

CDR3 nucleotide sequence: TGTGCCACCCGAGAGGCGAACACCGGGGAGCTGTTTTTT. This sequence encodes CATREANTGELFF. This chain joins TRBV27 and TRBJ2-2; unclear D gene. The ends were cut back, 10 bases at V and 0 bases at J, with 9 bases in the middle. The germline V gene has CDR1 MNHEY and CDR2 SMNVEV (reference sequence). The CDR3 consists of 13 residues.

V is TRBV28 and J is TRBJ2-7; the match to TRBD1 covers 8 bases. The trim removed 6 bases at V and 3 bases at J, leaving 16 bases unmatched. This CDR3 contains 17 residues. Germline CDR1 is MDHEN and CDR2 is SYDVKM. The CDR3 DNA reads as TGTGCCAGCAGACCTAACAGGGGGACAGGTTTTCGCTACGAGCAGTACTTC. The encoded protein is CASRPNRGTGFRYEQYF.

The chain has TRBV7-9 and TRBJ2-1; 13 bases map to TRBD2. Germline assignment: CDR1 SEHNR and CDR2 FQNEAQ (reference sequence). V trimming: 5 bases; J trimming: 4 bases; junction bases outside the gene matches: 5. The CDR3 length is 16 residues. CDR3 loop: CASSKTSGRTYNEQFF. CDR3 DNA sequence: TGTGCCAGCAGCAAGACTAGCGGGAGGACGTACAATGAGCAGTTCTTC.

This chain uses TRBV9 with TRBJ2-7, with D possibly being TRBD2 (6 bases). This CDR3 has 16 amino acids. Trimming left V 0 bases short and J 0 bases short, with 13 bases between. The germline CDR1 and CDR2 sequences are SGDLS and YYNGEE. In DNA, the CDR3 is TGTGCCAGCAGCGTAGGTAGCGGCCTACACTCCTACGAGCAGTACTTC. Translating it yields CASSVGSGLHSYEQYF. Together with reference TRBV9 and TRBJ2-7, the CDR3 gives the full variable domain: DSGVTQTPKHLITATGQRVTLRCSPRSGDLSVYWYQQSLDQGLQFLIQYYNGEERAKGNILERFSAQQFPDLHSELNLSSLELGDSALYFCASSVGSGLHSYEQYFGPGTRLTVT.

The rearrangement links TRBV13 to TRBJ1-2, with 9 bases matching TRBD1. The CDR3 runs 16 residues. In germline, CDR1 is PRHDT, CDR2 FYEKMQ (reference sequence). Trimming cost V 7 bases and J 2 bases; bases outside gene matches: 11. The CDR3 protein is CASNKAGDRANYGYTF. CDR3 coding DNA: TGTGCCAGCAATAAGGCGGGGGACAGGGCGAACTATGGCTACACCTTC.

The chain combines TRBV19 with TRBJ2-1; 13 positions agree with TRBD2. J gave up 5 bases and V 3 bases, and 10 bases lay outside the gene matches. This CDR3 region has 18 residues. CDR1 LNHDA and CDR2 SQIVND come from the germline V gene (reference sequence). CDR3 sequence (DNA): TGTGCCAGTAGTATCGGGACTAGCGGGACTTTTCTTCACAATGAGCAGTTCTTC. It yields the protein CASSIGTSGTFLHNEQFF.

This chain uses TRBV28 with TRBJ1-5; D is unclear. The germline gives CDR1 MDHEN, CDR2 SYDVKM. This CDR3 region has 16 residues. V lost 5 bases and J lost 3, with 17 bases in between. The CDR3 reads CASSLRGSYINQPQHF. CDR3 sequence (DNA): TGTGCCAGCAGTCTCCGAGGCTCCTATATCAATCAGCCCCAGCATTTT. Looking up the rest from reference TRBV28 and TRBJ1-5 gives the full variable domain: DVKVTQSSRYLVKRTGEKVFLECVQDMDHENMFWYRQDPGLGLRLIYFSYDVKMKEKGDIPEGYSVSREKKERFSLILESASTNQTSMYLCASSLRGSYINQPQHFGDGTRLSIL.